This entry concerns a single T cell receptor (beta chain). The source of the sample is a study of cytomegalovirus exposure and HLA in healthy donors. PCR amplification relied on 60 Vbeta primers (plus 13 Jbeta primers). Generated by immunoSEQ multiplex PCR, the TCRdb table keeps only in-frame clones and is missing some. The sample includes fewer than 200,000 clones, 79% of them seen just once. This CDR3 spans 14 amino acids. Germline trimming cut 5 bases from V and 7 bases from J; bases unmatched to any gene: 4. Germline-derived CDR1 and CDR2 are SGHAT and FQNNGV. V and J are TRBV11-2 and TRBJ1-5, with TRBD1 identical over 11 bases. This receptor was obtained from a woman aged 40 to 55 in good health and CMV-seronegative. The sample consisted of PBMCs. This CDR3 is CASSRTGGGQPQHF. In DNA, the CDR3 is TGTGCCAGCAGCAGGACAGGGGGCGGGCAGCCCCAGCATTTT.